The next 8 T cell receptor beta chains were all read from a single sample in a study of cytomegalovirus exposure and HLA in healthy donors. 13 Jbeta primers and 60 Vbeta primers were used for the PCR. Libraries were prepared by immunoSEQ multiplex PCR; TCRdb keeps only in-frame clonotypes and omits some of them. The sample has around 120,000 clones, about 73% seen once. Specimen: PBMCs. The source of these receptors is a woman in her 40s in good health and CMV-seropositive.

This chain joins TRBV5-1 and TRBJ2-7; 7 nucleotides align to TRBD2. The CDR3 length is 13 residues. Trimming cost V 3 bases and J 7 bases; bases outside gene matches: 7. Germline-derived CDR1 and CDR2 are SGHRS and YFSETQ. The CDR3, as DNA: TGCGCCAGCAGCTCTATGGGAGCGGGGGAGCAGTACTTC. The encoded protein is CASSSMGAGEQYF.

The genes are TRBV11-2 and TRBJ2-1; 9 bases align to TRBD2. CDR1 and CDR2 from the germline V gene are SGHAT and FQNNGV. This CDR3 is 19 amino acids long. The V and J ends lost 1 base and 1 base, in that order; junction bases with no gene match: 11. Here the CDR3 reads CASSLVHSGGMVSYNEQFF. CDR3 nucleotides: TGTGCCAGCAGCTTAGTGCATAGCGGGGGCATGGTTTCCTACAATGAGCAGTTCTTC.

There are a few counts of this clone. The V call is TRBV5-1, the J call TRBJ1-2, with TRBD1 matching over 7 bases. Germline CDR1 is SGHRS and CDR2 is YFSETQ. The junction had 7 bases not matched to a gene; V was cut back by 4 bases and J by 4 bases. There are 14 residues in the CDR3. As DNA, the CDR3 is TGCGCCAGCAGCGTCAGGGGGAGCGGCTATGGCTACACCTTC. Translating it yields CASSVRGSGYGYTF. The entire variable domain, with the rest obtained from reference TRBV5-1 and TRBJ1-2, is as follows: KAGVTQTPRYLIKTRGQQVTLSCSPISGHRSVSWYQQTPGQGLQFLFEYFSETQRNKGNFPGRFSGRQFSNSRSEMNVSTLELGDSALYLCASSVRGSGYGYTFGSGTRLTVV.

The chain combines TRBV7-2 with TRBJ1-5; 11 nucleotides line up with TRBD1. The V gene's germline CDR1 is SGHTA and CDR2 FQGNSA. Trimming took 5 bases from V and 6 from J; bases not matched to a gene: 6. This CDR3 region has 15 residues. This chain's CDR3 is CASSPRTGGFQPQHF. Here the CDR3 DNA reads TGTGCCAGCAGCCCCCGGACAGGGGGCTTTCAGCCCCAGCATTTT.

For the CDR3, the DNA is TGTGCCAGCAGCGTCGACGGCAGGGTGTTGGAGACCCAGTACTTC. Translating it yields CASSVDGRVLETQYF. The chain uses TRBV5-8 and TRBJ2-5; possibly TRBD1 for D (5 bases). V lost 4 bases and J lost 5, with 18 bases in between. CDR1 and CDR2 (germline): SGHTS, YDEGEE. CDR3 length: 15 amino acids.

Only a few counts were recorded for this clone. CDR3 DNA sequence: TGTGCCAGCAGCCTCCTTAGCGGGGGGAGCACAGATACGCAGTATTTT. It codes for CASSLLSGGSTDTQYF. This chain links TRBV7-9 with TRBJ2-3; 10 bases are a match to TRBD2. The V gene end was trimmed by 5 bases and the J gene end by 0 bases; junction bases not matched to a gene: 5. This CDR3 comprises 16 residues. Germline loops: CDR1 SEHNR, CDR2 FQNEAQ (reference sequence).

This clone was seen just once. The chain joins TRBV4-3 to TRBJ2-7, with D perhaps TRBD2 (6 bases). Trimming left V 1 base short and J 3 bases short, with 13 bases between. The CDR3 spans 15 residues. Germline V gene lookup returns CDR1 LGHNA and CDR2 YSLEER. CDR3 sequence: CASSQGRASVYEQYF. For the CDR3, the DNA is TGCGCCAGCAGCCAAGGGCGGGCTAGCGTCTACGAGCAGTACTTC.

The gene calls are TRBV9 and TRBJ2-7; 9 nucleotides match TRBD2. V was clipped by 0 bases and J by 9 bases; unmatched bases: 7. CDR3 length equals 14 residues. CDR1 and CDR2 from the germline V gene are SGDLS and YYNGEE. For the CDR3, the DNA is TGTGCCAGCAGCGTAGATAGCGGGGGTTTAGGGCAGTACTTC. Protein product: CASSVDSGGLGQYF.